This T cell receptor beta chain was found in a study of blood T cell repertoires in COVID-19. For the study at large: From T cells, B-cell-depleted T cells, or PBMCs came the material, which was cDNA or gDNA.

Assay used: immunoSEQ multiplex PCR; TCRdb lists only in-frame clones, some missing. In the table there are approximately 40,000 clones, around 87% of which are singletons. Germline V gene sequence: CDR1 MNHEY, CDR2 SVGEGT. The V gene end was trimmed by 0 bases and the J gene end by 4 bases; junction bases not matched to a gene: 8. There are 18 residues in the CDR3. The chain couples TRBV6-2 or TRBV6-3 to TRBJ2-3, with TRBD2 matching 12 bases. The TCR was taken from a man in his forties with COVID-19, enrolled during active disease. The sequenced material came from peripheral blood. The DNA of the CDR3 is TGTGCCAGCAGTTACTCCACGACTAGCGGGGGCAGCCCAGATACGCAGTATTTT. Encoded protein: CASSYSTTSGGSPDTQYF.